This entry lists 9 T cell receptor beta chains sequenced from one sample in a study of blood T cell repertoires in COVID-19. Measured with immunoSEQ multiplex PCR; TCRdb has only the in-frame clones, and not every one. The sample records 250,000 to 350,000 clones, 88% being singletons. Sequencing used peripheral blood. These receptors originate from a woman aged 30 to 39 with COVID-19, enrolled during active disease.

The rearrangement uses TRBV6-5 and TRBJ1-3, with D hard to call. CDR3 length: 13 amino acids. V dropped 7 bases and J dropped 4 bases, with 11 bases sitting between them. CDR1 MNHEY and CDR2 SVGAGI come from the germline V gene. CDR3 nucleotides: TGTGCCAGCAAGAGGGCGTGGGGAAACACCATATATTTT. Translated, it gives CASKRAWGNTIYF.

This clone has only a few counts. The rearrangement uses TRBV18 and TRBJ2-5; TRBD2 agrees at 16 bases. The trim removed 3 bases at V and 2 bases at J, leaving 0 bases unmatched. CDR1 is KGHSH and CDR2 is LQKENI in the germline V gene. This CDR3 region has 16 residues. CDR3 amino acids: CASSPGLAGGQETQYF. CDR3 coding DNA: TGTGCCAGCTCACCGGGACTAGCGGGAGGGCAAGAGACCCAGTACTTC.

This clone showed up just once. The chain employs TRBV9 and TRBJ1-1; unclear D gene. The CDR3 is made up of 11 amino acids. Germline V gene sequence: CDR1 SGDLS, CDR2 YYNGEE. V was clipped by 0 bases and J by 6 bases, with 3 bases between them. The CDR3 region is CASSVGAEAFF. In nucleotides, the CDR3 is TGTGCCAGCAGCGTAGGAGCTGAAGCTTTCTTT.

The CDR3 DNA follows: TGTGCCAGCAGTGAGGCAACCCTCTACGAGCAGTACTTC. This gives the protein CASSEATLYEQYF. V is TRBV6-1 and J is TRBJ2-7; D gene uncertain. The CDR3 spans 13 residues. In germline, CDR1 is MNHNS, CDR2 SASEGT. The V end lost 3 bases, the J end lost 3 bases, and 9 bases lay between the germline ends.

V usage is TRBV19 and J usage is TRBJ1-1; possibly TRBD1 for D (5 bases). V lost 8 bases and J 1 base, leaving 14 bases between the germline ends. Germline CDR1 reads LNHDA; CDR2 reads SQIVND (reference sequence). This CDR3 has 14 residues. The CDR3, as DNA: TGTGCCAGTTCTTTTAGCGGGGCGAACACTGAAGCTTTCTTT. Translating it yields CASSFSGANTEAFF.

This sequence joins TRBV9 and TRBJ2-2; 12 bases align to TRBD2. CDR3 length equals 16 residues. Germline V gene sequence: CDR1 SGDLS, CDR2 YYNGEE. The V gene end was trimmed by 4 bases and the J gene end by 6 bases; junction bases not matched to a gene: 7. CDR3 loop: CASSPSLAGGAGELFF. DNA of the CDR3: TGTGCCAGCAGCCCTTCCCTAGCGGGAGGGGCCGGGGAGCTGTTTTTT.

The rearrangement links TRBV15 to TRBJ2-3, with TRBD1 matching over 9 bases. Trimming took 0 bases from V and 5 from J; bases not matched to a gene: 6. The CDR3 totals 16 residues. CDR1 and CDR2 from the germline V gene are LNHNV and YYDKDF (reference sequence). CDR3 DNA: TGTGCCACCAGCAGAGATCCGGACAGGGGAGAAGATACGCAGTATTTT. This gives the protein CATSRDPDRGEDTQYF. The whole variable domain, filled in from reference TRBV15 and TRBJ2-3, reads DAMVIQNPRYQVTQFGKPVTLSCSQTLNHNVMYWYQQKSSQAPKLLFHYYDKDFNNEADTPDNFQSRRPNTSFCFLDIRSPGLGDTAMYLCATSRDPDRGEDTQYFGPGTRLTVL.

This rearrangement joins TRBV4-3 to TRBJ1-2; 8 bases fit TRBD1. The V segment lost 1 base and the J segment 4 bases; nucleotides outside the gene matches: 8. The germline V gene encodes CDR1 LGHNA and CDR2 YSLEER. The CDR3 length is 16 residues. CDR3 loop: CASSQGAGGDPYGYTF. CDR3 in DNA: TGCGCCAGCAGCCAAGGGGCAGGGGGCGACCCCTATGGCTACACCTTC.

The rearrangement uses TRBV2 and TRBJ2-3; D is undetermined. The V gene lost 0 bases and the J gene lost 2 bases, with 12 bases spanning the gap. Germline CDR1 and CDR2: SNHLY and FYNNEI. The CDR3 spans 16 residues. The CDR3 nucleotides read TGTGCCAGCAGTGAAGCGAGGAGCGTTCTCACAGATACGCAGTATTTT. Translated, it gives CASSEARSVLTDTQYF.